This T cell receptor (beta chain) was observed in a study of cytomegalovirus exposure and HLA in healthy donors. The donors were members of the validation cohort comprising roughly 130 subjects, separate from the roughly 700-subject first cohort. Concerning this clone itself: Its antigen is not identified.

The CDR3 covers 14 residues. The V gene end was trimmed by 0 bases and the J gene end by 8 bases; junction bases not matched to a gene: 5. The germline V gene encodes CDR1 SQVTM and CDR2 ANQGSEA. Using immunoSEQ multiplex PCR, the repertoire was profiled, and TCRdb retains in-frame clones only, with some absent. The sample lists around 69,000 clones; 95% to 96% were seen once. Findings and caveats of the study: It was 150 to 200 TCR beta chains that were listed as cytomegalovirus-associated.

The chain uses TRBV29-1 and TRBJ2-4; 9 positions agree with TRBD2. The sample consisted of PBMCs. The receptor was derived from a woman younger than 30 in good health and CMV-seropositive. The CDR3 loop reads CSVEDMTSGDIQYF. The CDR3 nucleotides read TGCAGCGTTGAAGATATGACTAGCGGAGACATTCAGTACTTC.